This T cell receptor beta chain was retrieved from a study of CD4 T cells in relation to SARS-CoV-2 and coronaviruses. As to this clone: Its antigen is not identified.

TCRdb's copy holds only in-frame clones and misses some; the assay was immunoSEQ multiplex PCR. There are some 19,000 clones in the sample; over 65% occur only once, and 20% to 25% lies in the top ten. The unexposed donors gave CD4+ T cells in about 2011-2018, prior to COVID-19. The cells were cultured for about ten days before CD4+ T cells were isolated. V gave up 4 bases and J gave up 5 bases; unmatched junction bases: 4. Germline V gene data show CDR1 as MGHDK and CDR2 as SYGVNS. CDR3 length: 14 residues. The sample comprised CD4+ T cells from PBMCs, cultured in vitro. The chain couples TRBV25-1 to TRBJ1-5, with TRBD1 matching over 8 bases. The TCR originated in a human donor in good health. The CDR3 protein is CASSVDRVDQPQHF. The CDR3 nucleotides read TGTGCCAGCAGTGTGGACAGGGTGGATCAGCCCCAGCATTTT.